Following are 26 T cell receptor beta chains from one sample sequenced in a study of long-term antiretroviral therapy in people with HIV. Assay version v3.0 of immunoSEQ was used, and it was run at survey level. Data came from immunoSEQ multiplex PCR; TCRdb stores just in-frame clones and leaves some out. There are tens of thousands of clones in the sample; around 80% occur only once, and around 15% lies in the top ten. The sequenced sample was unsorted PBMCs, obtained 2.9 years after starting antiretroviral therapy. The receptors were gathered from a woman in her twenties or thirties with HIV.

Written as DNA, the CDR3 is TGTGCCAGTAGTATAACGGGGGCGGGGACCGGGGAGCTGTTTTTT. Its protein product is CASSITGAGTGELFF. J is TRBJ2-2 and V is TRBV19; possibly TRBD1 or TRBD2 for D (6 bases each). The CDR3 has 15 residues. Germline assignment: CDR1 LNHDA and CDR2 SQIVND (reference sequence). V was cut by 2 bases and J by 5 bases, with 12 bases left in between.

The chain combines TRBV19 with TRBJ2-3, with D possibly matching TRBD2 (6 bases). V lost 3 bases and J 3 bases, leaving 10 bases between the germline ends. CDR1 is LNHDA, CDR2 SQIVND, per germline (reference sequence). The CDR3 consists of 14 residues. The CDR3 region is CASSMGGETDTQYF. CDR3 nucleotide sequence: TGTGCCAGTAGTATGGGGGGAGAAACAGATACGCAGTATTTT.

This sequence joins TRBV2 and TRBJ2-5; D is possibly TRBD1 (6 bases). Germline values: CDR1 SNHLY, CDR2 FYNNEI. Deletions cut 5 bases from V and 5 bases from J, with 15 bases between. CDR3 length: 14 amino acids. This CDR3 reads CASSPNRVRETQYF. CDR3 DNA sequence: TGTGCCAGCAGTCCTAACAGGGTGAGGGAGACCCAGTACTTC.

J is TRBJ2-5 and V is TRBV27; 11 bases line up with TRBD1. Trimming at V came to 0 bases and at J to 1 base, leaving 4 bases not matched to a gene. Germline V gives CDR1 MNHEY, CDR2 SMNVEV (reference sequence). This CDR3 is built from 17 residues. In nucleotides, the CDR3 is TGTGCCAGCAGTTTATCCGCGGACAGGGGGCGCCAAGAGACCCAGTACTTC. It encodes CASSLSADRGRQETQYF.

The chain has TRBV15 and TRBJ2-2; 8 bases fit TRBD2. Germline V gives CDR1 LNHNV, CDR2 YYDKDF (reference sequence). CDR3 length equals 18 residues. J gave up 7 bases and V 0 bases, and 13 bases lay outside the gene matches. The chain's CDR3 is CATSRDKFNHREGGELFF. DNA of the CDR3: TGTGCCACCAGCAGAGATAAGTTTAATCACCGGGAGGGCGGGGAGCTGTTTTTT.

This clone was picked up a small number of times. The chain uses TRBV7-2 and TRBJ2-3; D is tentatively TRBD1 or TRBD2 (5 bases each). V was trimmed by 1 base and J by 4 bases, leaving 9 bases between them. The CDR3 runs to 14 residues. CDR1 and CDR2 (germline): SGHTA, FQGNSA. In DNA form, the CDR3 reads TGTGCCAGCAGCTTAGGGGGGATGTCAGATACGCAGTATTTT. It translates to CASSLGGMSDTQYF.

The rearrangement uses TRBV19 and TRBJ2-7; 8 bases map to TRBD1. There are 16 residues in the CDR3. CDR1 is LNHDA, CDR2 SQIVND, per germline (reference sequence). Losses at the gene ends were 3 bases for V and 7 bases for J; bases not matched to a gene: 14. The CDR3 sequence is CASSITKRGQGGEQYV. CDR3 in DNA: TGTGCCAGTAGTATTACGAAGCGAGGACAGGGAGGAGAGCAGTACGTC.

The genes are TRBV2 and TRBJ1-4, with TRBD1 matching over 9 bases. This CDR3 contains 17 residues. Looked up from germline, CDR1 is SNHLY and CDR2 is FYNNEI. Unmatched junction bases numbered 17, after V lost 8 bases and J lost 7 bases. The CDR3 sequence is CASSRDRVEPGGEKLFF. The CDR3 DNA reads TGTGCCAGCTCCAGGGACAGGGTCGAACCGGGGGGTGAAAAACTGTTTTTT.

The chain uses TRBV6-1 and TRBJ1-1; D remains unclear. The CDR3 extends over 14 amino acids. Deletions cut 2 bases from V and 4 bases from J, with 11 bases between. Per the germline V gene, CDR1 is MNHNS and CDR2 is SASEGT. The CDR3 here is CASSESGVSTEAFF. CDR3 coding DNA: TGTGCCAGCAGTGAATCCGGGGTATCCACTGAAGCTTTCTTT.

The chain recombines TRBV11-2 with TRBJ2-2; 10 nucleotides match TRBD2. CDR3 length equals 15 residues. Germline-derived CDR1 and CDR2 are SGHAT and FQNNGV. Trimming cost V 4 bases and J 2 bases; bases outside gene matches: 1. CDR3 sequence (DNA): TGTGCCAGCAGCTGGACTAGCGGTAACACCGGGGAGCTGTTTTTT. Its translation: CASSWTSGNTGELFF.

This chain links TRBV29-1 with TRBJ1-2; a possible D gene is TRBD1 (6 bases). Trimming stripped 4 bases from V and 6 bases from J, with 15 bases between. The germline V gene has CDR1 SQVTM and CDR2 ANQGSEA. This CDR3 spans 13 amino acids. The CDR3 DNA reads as TGCAGCGTTGTAAGGGGGGCGCAGGATGGCTACACCTTC. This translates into CSVVRGAQDGYTF.

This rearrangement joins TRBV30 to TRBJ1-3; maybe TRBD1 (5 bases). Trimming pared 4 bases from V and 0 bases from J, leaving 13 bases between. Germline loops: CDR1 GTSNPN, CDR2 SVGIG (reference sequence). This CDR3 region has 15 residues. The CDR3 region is CAWTLDSYSGNTIYF. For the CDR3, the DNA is TGTGCCTGGACGCTTGACAGTTACTCTGGAAACACCATATATTTT.

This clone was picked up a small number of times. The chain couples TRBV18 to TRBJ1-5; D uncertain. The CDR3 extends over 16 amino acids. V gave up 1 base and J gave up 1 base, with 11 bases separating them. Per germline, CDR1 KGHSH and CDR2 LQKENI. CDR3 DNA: TGTGCCAGCTCACCACTTTCAGGCAACAGCAATCAGCCCCAGCATTTT. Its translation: CASSPLSGNSNQPQHF.

The CDR3 sequence is CASSSGQATDGYTF. In DNA, the CDR3 is TGTGCCAGCAGTTCCGGACAGGCGACGGATGGCTACACCTTC. V gene TRBV7-3 combines with J gene TRBJ1-2; TRBD1 agrees at 7 bases. Trimming removed 6 bases from V and 6 bases from J; junction bases left unmatched: 10. The CDR3 loop spans 14 amino acids. Germline values: CDR1 SGHTA, CDR2 FQGTGA.

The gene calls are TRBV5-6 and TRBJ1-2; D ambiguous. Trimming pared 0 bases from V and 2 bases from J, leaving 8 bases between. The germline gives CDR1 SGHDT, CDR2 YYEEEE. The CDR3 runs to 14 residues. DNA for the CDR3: TGTGCCAGCAGCTTGGGTCCCGAAAACTATGGCTACACCTTC. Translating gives CASSLGPENYGYTF.

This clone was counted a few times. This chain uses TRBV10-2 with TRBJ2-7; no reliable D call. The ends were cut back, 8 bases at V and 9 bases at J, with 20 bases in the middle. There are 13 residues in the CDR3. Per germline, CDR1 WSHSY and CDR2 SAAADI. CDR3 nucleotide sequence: TGCGCCAGCGGTGGGAACCGGGTCGGTTGGCAGTACTTC. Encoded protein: CASGGNRVGWQYF.

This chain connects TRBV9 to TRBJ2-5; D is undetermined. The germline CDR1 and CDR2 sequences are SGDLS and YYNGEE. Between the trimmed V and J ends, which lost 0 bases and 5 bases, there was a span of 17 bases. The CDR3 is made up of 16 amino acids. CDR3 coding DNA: TGTGCCAGCAGCGTAGGCCTAGGCCTGGTACCGGAGACCCAGTACTTC. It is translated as CASSVGLGLVPETQYF. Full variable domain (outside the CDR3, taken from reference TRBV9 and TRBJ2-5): DSGVTQTPKHLITATGQRVTLRCSPRSGDLSVYWYQQSLDQGLQFLIQYYNGEERAKGNILERFSAQQFPDLHSELNLSSLELGDSALYFCASSVGLGLVPETQYFGPGTRLLVL.

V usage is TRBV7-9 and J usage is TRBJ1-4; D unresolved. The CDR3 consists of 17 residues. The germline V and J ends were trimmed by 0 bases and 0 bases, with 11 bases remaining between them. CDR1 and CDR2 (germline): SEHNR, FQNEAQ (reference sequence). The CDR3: CASSLASPITTNEKLFF. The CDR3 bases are TGTGCCAGCAGCTTAGCTTCCCCGATCACAACTAATGAAAAACTGTTTTTT.

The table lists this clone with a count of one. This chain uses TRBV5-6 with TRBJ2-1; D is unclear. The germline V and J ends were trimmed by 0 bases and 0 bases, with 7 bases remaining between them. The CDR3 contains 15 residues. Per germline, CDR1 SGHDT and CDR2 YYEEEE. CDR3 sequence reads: CASSLGRSSYNEQFF. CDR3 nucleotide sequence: TGTGCCAGCAGCTTGGGAAGGAGCTCCTACAATGAGCAGTTCTTC.

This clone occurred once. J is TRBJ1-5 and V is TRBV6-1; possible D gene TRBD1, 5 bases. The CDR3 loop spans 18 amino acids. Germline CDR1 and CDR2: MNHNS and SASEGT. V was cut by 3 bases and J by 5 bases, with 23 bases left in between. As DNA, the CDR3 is TGTGCCAGCAGTGATTGGTCCTTCCTTCACAGGACCTATCAGCCCCAGCATTTT. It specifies CASSDWSFLHRTYQPQHF.

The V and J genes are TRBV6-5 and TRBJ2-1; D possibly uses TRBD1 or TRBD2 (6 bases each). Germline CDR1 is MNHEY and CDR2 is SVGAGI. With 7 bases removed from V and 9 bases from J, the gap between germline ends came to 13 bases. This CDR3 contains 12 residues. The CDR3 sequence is CASNGGLSEQFF. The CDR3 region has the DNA TGTGCCAGCAATGGGGGGCTGAGTGAGCAGTTCTTC.

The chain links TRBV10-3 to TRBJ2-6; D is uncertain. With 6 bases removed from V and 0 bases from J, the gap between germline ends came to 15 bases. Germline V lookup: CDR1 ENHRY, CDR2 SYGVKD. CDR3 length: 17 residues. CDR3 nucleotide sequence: TGTGCCATCAGCGAAGGGCCCGGGTCCTCTGGGGCCAACGTCCTGACTTTC. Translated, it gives CAISEGPGSSGANVLTF.

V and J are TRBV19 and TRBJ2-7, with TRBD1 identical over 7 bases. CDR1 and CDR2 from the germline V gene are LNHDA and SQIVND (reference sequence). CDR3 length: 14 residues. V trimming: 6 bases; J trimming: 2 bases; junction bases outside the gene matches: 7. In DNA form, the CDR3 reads TGTGCCAGTAGGCGGACAGGCCCGACCTACGAGCAGTACTTC. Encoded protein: CASRRTGPTYEQYF. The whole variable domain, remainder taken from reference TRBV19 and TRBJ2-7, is DGGITQSPKYLFRKEGQNVTLSCEQNLNHDAMYWYRQDPGQGLRLIYYSQIVNDFQKGDIAEGYSVSREKKESFPLTVTSAQKNPTAFYLCASRRTGPTYEQYFGPGTRLTVT.

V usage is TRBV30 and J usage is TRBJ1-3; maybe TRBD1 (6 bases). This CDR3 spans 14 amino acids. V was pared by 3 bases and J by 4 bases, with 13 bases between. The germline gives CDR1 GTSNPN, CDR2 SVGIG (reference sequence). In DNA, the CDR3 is TGTGCCTGGAGGCAGGGGAATACAGGAAACACCATATATTTT. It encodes CAWRQGNTGNTIYF.

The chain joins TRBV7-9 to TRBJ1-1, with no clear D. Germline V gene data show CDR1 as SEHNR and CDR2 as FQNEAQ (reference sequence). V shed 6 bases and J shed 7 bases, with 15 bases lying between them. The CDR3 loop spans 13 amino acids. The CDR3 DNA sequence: TGTGCCAGCAGTCCTCTTGGTAACGGTGAAGCTTTCTTT. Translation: CASSPLGNGEAFF. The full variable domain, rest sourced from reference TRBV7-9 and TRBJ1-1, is DTGVSQNPRHKITKRGQNVTFRCDPISEHNRLYWYRQTLGQGPEFLTYFQNEAQLEKSRLLSDRFSAERPKGSFSTLEIQRTEQGDSAMYLCASSPLGNGEAFFGQGTRLTVV.

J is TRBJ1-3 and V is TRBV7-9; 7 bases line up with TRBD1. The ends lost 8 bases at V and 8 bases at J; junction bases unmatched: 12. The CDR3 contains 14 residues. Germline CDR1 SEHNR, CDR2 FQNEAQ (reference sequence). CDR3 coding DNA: TGTGCCAGCGGACAGGTCTCGCTTGGGGACACCATATATTTT. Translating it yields CASGQVSLGDTIYF.